This passage covers 16 T cell receptor beta chains from one sample sequenced in a study of T cells in Graves' hyperthyroidism and ophthalmopathy (dated by TCRdb to the late 2010s). Library preparation used multiplex PCR. The sample was run on an Illumina HiSeq 2000. The TCR beta CDR3 regions were amplified from the RNA transcripts. A first-round RT-PCR of the TCR CDR3 used the HTBI primer set with the Qiagen OneStep RT-PCR kit. TCRdb ran its own pipeline on the public reads, namely fastp trimming at Q25 and MiXCR clone calling, and kept in-frame beta chains. CDR3 protein sequences are deduplicated, and each keeps its most common genes and DNA. This sample comprises about 420,000 distinct CDR3 sequences, more than 15% of them detected only once. Approximately 14% of the sample rests with the top ten. Sequencing used blood. Source of these receptors: a woman aged 18-29 years with Graves' hyperthyroidism.

This clonotype was observed a handful of times. Possible read error: a much larger clone is one base away. The chain recombines TRBV12-3 or TRBV12-4 with TRBJ1-1; the match to TRBD1 covers 7 bases. This CDR3 is built from 16 residues. For the CDR3, the DNA is TGTGCCAGCAGCCCAGGGGGGGGCCTCTCACACACTGAAGCTTCCTTT. Protein: CASSPGGGLSHTEASF.

The table lists this clonotype with many counts. V and J are TRBV5-4 and TRBJ2-5, with D unclear. The CDR3 is 14 residues long. Germline CDR1 and CDR2: SGHNT and YYREEE (reference sequence). V dropped 5 bases and J dropped 4 bases, with 15 bases sitting between them. As DNA, the CDR3 is TGTGCCAGCAGAGGACCGAGCCAGGTAGAGACCCAGTACTTC. Protein sequence: CASRGPSQVETQYF.

The gene calls are TRBV6-1 and TRBJ1-2, with a tentative D call TRBD1 (5 bases). The CDR3 is made up of 14 amino acids. Germline loops: CDR1 MNHNS, CDR2 SASEGT. Trimming cost V 4 bases and J 4 bases, with 13 bases left between them. The CDR3 protein is CASSGPRGVYGYTF. The CDR3 DNA follows: TGTGCCAGCAGTGGGCCCCGAGGGGTCTATGGCTACACCTTC.

The chain carries TRBV3-2 and TRBJ1-5. TRBV3-2 has pseudogene status. This CDR3 spans 16 amino acids. This CDR3 is CASSQMEVYSNQPQHF. DNA of the CDR3: TGTGCCAGCAGCCAAATGGAGGTTTATAGCAATCAGCCCCAGCATTTT.

This clonotype was observed a handful of times. CDR3 DNA sequence: TGCGCCAGCAGCCAAGATCATTCGGCGGGAAGCTCCTATAATTCACCCCTCCACTTT. Its translation: CASSQDHSAGSSYNSPLHF. The chain combines TRBV4-3 with TRBJ1-6; no clear D gene. With 0 bases removed from V and 0 bases from J, the gap between germline ends came to 15 bases. The CDR3 sequence is 19 residues long. From germline, CDR1 is LGHNA and CDR2 YSLEER.

This clonotype was picked up many times. The CDR3 is CSASESGTGAYNEQFF. CDR3 DNA: TGCAGTGCTTCAGAATCCGGGACAGGGGCCTACAATGAGCAGTTCTTC. The chain has TRBV20-1 and TRBJ2-1; TRBD1 matches at 10 bases. V was clipped by 5 bases and J by 2 bases; unmatched bases: 9. The CDR3 runs 16 residues. Germline-derived CDR1 and CDR2 are DFQATT and SNEGSKA (reference sequence).

This sequence joins TRBV6-2 or TRBV6-3 and TRBJ2-4; D possibly corresponds to TRBD1 (6 bases). In germline, CDR1 is MNHEY, CDR2 SVGEGT. This CDR3 has 13 residues. With 6 bases removed from V and 7 bases from J, the gap between germline ends came to 13 bases. The CDR3 region has the DNA TGTGCCAGCAGAGTGGGGGCCGGGAACATTCAGTACTTC. Translation: CASRVGAGNIQYF.

This clonotype has at least ten counts. The CDR3 DNA reads as TGCAGTGCTCACAGGGGGCGGGATGAGCAGTTCTTC. It yields the protein CSAHRGRDEQFF. This sequence joins TRBV20-1 and TRBJ2-1, with TRBD1 matching over 9 bases. The V gene's germline CDR1 is DFQATT and CDR2 SNEGSKA (reference sequence). The CDR3 spans 12 residues. The V gene end was trimmed by 5 bases and the J gene end by 8 bases; junction bases not matched to a gene: 4.

Ten or more counts support this clonotype. This chain joins TRBV28 and TRBJ1-1, with D unresolved. The CDR3 is made up of 14 amino acids. Germline V CDR1 and CDR2: MDHEN, SYDVKM. Trimming cost V 1 base and J 1 base, with 7 bases left between them. Here the CDR3 reads CASSLSRANTEAFF. DNA of the CDR3: TGTGCCAGCAGTTTATCGAGGGCGAACACTGAAGCTTTCTTT. The entire variable domain, with the rest obtained from reference TRBV28 and TRBJ1-1, is as follows: DVKVTQSSRYLVKRTGEKVFLECVQDMDHENMFWYRQDPGLGLRLIYFSYDVKMKEKGDIPEGYSVSREKKERFSLILESASTNQTSMYLCASSLSRANTEAFFGQGTRLTVV.

This clonotype was seen only a few times. The V and J genes are TRBV19 and TRBJ2-4; unclear D gene. The germline CDR1 and CDR2 sequences are LNHDA and SQIVND (reference sequence). With 3 bases removed from V and 0 bases from J, the gap between germline ends came to 6 bases. This CDR3 comprises 14 residues. This CDR3 reads CASSMGLAKNIQYF. The CDR3 nucleotides are TGTGCCAGTAGTATGGGCTTAGCCAAAAACATTCAGTACTTC. Full variable domain (outside the CDR3, taken from reference TRBV19 and TRBJ2-4): DGGITQSPKYLFRKEGQNVTLSCEQNLNHDAMYWYRQDPGQGLRLIYYSQIVNDFQKGDIAEGYSVSREKKESFPLTVTSAQKNPTAFYLCASSMGLAKNIQYFGAGTRLSVL.

This clonotype showed up just a few times. This chain connects TRBV7-9 to TRBJ2-2; either TRBD1 or TRBD2 may fit D (5 bases each). The CDR3 is made up of 21 amino acids. V lost 5 bases to trimming and J lost 2 bases, with 30 bases between them. Looked up from germline, CDR1 is SEHNR and CDR2 is FQNEAQ (reference sequence). DNA of the CDR3: TGTGCCAGCAGCCCCTCCGTCAAGTGGCCGGGGAAGGGGCGAAACACCGGGGAGCTGTTTTTT. Its protein product is CASSPSVKWPGKGRNTGELFF.

The sample holds a few counts of this clonotype. This sequence joins TRBV24-1 and TRBJ1-2; weak D call: TRBD1 (5 bases). In germline, CDR1 is KGHDR, CDR2 SFDVKD. This CDR3 has 19 amino acids. Trimming shortened V by 1 base and J by 2 bases, and 22 bases separated the two germline ends. The CDR3 DNA is TGTGCCACCAGTGATTTTGTGGGCCCGACAGCCTGGGGGAACTATGGCTACACCTTC. Translated, it gives CATSDFVGPTAWGNYGYTF.

The V call is TRBV25-1, the J call TRBJ2-3; D perhaps matches TRBD2 (6 bases). Trimming shortened V by 9 bases and J by 6 bases, and 10 bases separated the two germline ends. CDR1 and CDR2 from the germline V gene are MGHDK and SYGVNS. CDR3 size: 11 residues. CDR3 DNA sequence: TGTGCCAGTACGGCGGGGGATACGCAGTATTTT. Amino acid sequence: CASTAGDTQYF.

The rearrangement links TRBV20-1 to TRBJ2-5, with TRBD2 matching 12 bases. V lost 5 bases to trimming and J lost 4 bases; unmatched junction nucleotides: 8. CDR1 is DFQATT and CDR2 is SNEGSKA in the germline V gene (reference sequence). This CDR3 has 15 residues. As DNA, the CDR3 is TGCAGTGCTTCACGACTAGCGGGGGCGGGAGAGACCCAGTACTTC. Encoded protein: CSASRLAGAGETQYF.

The V call is TRBV20-1, the J call TRBJ2-5; D gene ambiguous. CDR3 length: 13 amino acids. The V end was cut by 6 bases, the J end by 5 bases, with 16 bases between. Germline V gene data show CDR1 as DFQATT and CDR2 as SNEGSKA (reference sequence). The CDR3, as DNA: TGCAGTGCCGGGCGTGGGGTGAGGGAGACCCAGTACTTC. The encoded protein is CSAGRGVRETQYF.

This clonotype was seen at least ten times. The chain carries TRBV4-1 and TRBJ1-3, with D unresolved. Germline CDR1 MGHRA, CDR2 YSYEKL. CDR3 length: 14 amino acids. V was trimmed by 0 bases and J by 2 bases, leaving 5 bases between them. CDR3 DNA sequence: TGCGCCAGCAGCCAAGACTGGCCTGGAAACACCATATATTTT. Its translation is CASSQDWPGNTIYF.